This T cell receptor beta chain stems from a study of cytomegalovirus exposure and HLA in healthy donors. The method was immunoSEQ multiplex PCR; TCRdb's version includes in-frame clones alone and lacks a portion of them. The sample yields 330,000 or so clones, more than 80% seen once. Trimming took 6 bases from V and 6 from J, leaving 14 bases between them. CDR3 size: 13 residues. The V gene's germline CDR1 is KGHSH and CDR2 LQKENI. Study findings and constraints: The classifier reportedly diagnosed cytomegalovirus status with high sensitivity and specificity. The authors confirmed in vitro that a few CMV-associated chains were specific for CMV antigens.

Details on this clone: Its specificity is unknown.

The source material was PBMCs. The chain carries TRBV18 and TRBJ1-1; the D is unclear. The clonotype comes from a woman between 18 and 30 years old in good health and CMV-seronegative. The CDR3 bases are TGTGCCAGCTCCTACAGTAGGAATGCTGAAGCTTTCTTT. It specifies CASSYSRNAEAFF.